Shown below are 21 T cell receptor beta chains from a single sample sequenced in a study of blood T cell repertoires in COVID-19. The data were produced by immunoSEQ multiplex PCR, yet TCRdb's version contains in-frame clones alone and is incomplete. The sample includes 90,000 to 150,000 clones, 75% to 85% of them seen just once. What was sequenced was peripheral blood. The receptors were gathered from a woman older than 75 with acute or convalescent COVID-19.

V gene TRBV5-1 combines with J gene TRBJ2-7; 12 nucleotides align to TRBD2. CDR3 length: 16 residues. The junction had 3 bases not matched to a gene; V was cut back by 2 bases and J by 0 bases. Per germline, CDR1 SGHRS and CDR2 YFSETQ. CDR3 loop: CASSLQTSGSSYEQYF. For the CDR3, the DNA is TGCGCCAGCAGCTTACAGACTAGCGGGAGCTCCTACGAGCAGTACTTC.

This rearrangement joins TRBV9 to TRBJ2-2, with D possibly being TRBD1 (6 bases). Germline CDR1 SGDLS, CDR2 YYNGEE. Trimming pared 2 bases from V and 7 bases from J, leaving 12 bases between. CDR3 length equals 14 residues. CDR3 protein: CASSVTGSGGELFF. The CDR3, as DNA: TGTGCCAGCAGCGTCACAGGGTCGGGCGGGGAGCTGTTTTTT.

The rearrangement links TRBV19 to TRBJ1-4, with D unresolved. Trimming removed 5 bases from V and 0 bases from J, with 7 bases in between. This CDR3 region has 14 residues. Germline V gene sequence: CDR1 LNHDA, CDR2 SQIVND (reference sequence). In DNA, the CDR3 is TGTGCCAGTAGTCCAGTGACAACTAATGAAAAACTGTTTTTT. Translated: CASSPVTTNEKLFF.

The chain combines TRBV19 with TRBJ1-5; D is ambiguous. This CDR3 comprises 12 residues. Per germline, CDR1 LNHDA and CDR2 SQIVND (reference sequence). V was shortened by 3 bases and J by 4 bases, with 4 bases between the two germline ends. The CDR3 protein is CASSILNQPQHF. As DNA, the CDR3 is TGTGCCAGTAGTATTTTAAATCAGCCCCAGCATTTT.

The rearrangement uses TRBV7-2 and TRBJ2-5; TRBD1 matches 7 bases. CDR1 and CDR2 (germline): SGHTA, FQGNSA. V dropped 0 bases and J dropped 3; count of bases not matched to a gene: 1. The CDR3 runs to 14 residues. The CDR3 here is CASSLAGTEETQYF. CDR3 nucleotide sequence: TGTGCCAGCAGCTTAGCCGGGACAGAAGAGACCCAGTACTTC.

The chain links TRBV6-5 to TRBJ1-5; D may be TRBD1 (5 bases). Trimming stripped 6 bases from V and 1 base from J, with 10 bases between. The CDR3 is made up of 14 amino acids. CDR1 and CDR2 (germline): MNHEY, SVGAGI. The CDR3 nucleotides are TGTGCCAGCAGAGGACACATAAGCAATCAGCCCCAGCATTTT. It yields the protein CASRGHISNQPQHF.

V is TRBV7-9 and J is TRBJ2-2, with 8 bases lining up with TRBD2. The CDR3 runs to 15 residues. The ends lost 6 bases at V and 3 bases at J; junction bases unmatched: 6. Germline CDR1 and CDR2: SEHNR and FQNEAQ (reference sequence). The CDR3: CASSSPGGHTGELFF. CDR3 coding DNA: TGTGCCAGCAGTTCCCCGGGAGGGCACACCGGGGAGCTGTTTTTT.

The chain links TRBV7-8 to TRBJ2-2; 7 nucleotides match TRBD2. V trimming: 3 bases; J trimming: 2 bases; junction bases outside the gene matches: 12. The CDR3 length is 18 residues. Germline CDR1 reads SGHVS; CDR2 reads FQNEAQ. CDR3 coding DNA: TGTGCCAGCAGCTTGGAGGTCGGTCTAGCGGTAAACACCGGGGAGCTGTTTTTT. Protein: CASSLEVGLAVNTGELFF.

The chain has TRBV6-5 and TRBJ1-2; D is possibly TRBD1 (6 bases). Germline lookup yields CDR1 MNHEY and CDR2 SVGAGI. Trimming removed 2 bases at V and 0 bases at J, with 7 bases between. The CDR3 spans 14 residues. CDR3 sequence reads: CASSYRQANYGYTF. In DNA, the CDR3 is TGTGCCAGCAGTTACCGACAGGCTAACTATGGCTACACCTTC.

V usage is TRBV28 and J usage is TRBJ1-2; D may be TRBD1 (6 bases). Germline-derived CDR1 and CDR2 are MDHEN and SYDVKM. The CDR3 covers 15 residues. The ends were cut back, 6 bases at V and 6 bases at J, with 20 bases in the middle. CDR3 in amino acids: CASSWTGGGVNGYTF. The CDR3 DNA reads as TGTGCCAGCAGCTGGACTGGGGGGGGCGTAAATGGCTACACCTTC.

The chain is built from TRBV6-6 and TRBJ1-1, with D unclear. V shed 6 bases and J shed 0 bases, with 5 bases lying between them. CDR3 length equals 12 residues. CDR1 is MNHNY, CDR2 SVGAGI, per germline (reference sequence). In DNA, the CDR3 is TGTGCCAGCAGCCCCTTGAACACTGAAGCTTTCTTT. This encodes CASSPLNTEAFF.

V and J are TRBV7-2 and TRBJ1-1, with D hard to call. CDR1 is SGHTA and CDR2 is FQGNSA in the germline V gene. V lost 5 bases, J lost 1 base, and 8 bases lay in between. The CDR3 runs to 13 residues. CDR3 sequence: CASSRVSNTEAFF. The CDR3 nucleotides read TGTGCCAGCAGCCGAGTTTCGAACACTGAAGCTTTCTTT.

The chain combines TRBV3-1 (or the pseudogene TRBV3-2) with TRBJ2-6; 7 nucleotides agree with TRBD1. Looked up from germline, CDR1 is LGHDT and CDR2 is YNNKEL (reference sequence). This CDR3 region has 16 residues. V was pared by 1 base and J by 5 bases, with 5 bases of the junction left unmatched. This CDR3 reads CASSQADRFRANVLTF. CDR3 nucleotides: TGTGCCAGCAGCCAAGCGGACAGGTTTAGGGCCAACGTCCTGACTTTC.

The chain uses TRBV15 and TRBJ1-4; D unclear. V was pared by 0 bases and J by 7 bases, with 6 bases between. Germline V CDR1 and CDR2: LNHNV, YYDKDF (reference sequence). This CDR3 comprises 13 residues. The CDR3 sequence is CATSRDMSEKLFF. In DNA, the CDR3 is TGTGCCACCAGCAGAGATATGAGTGAAAAACTGTTTTTT.

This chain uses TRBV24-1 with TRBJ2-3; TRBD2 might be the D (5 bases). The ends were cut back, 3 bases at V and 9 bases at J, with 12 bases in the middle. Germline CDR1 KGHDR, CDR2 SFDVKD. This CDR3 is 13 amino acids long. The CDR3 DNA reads TGTGCCACCAGTGATCCTGCAGGCGGGACGCAGTATTTT. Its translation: CATSDPAGGTQYF.

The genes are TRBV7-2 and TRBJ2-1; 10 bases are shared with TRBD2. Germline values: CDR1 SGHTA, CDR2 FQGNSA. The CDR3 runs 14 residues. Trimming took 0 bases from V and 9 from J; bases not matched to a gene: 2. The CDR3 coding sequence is TGTGCCAGCAGCTTAGCACTAGCGGGGAGTGAGCAGTTCTTC. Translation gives CASSLALAGSEQFF.

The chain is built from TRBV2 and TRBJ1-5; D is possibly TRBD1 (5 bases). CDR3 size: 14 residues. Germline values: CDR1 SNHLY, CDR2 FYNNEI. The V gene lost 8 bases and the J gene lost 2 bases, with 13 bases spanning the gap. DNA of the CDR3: TGTGCCAGCCGGGGGATACAGGGCAATCAGCCCCAGCATTTT. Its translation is CASRGIQGNQPQHF. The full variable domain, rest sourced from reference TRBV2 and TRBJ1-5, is EPEVTQTPSHQVTQMGQEVILRCVPISNHLYFYWYRQILGQKVEFLVSFYNNEISEKSEIFDDQFSVERPDGSNFTLKIRSTKLEDSAMYFCASRGIQGNQPQHFGDGTRLSIL.

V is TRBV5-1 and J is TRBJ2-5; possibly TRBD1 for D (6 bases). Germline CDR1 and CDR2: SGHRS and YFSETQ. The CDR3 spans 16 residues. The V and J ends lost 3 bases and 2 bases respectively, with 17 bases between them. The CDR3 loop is CASSYSARGKQETQYF. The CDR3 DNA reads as TGCGCCAGCAGCTACTCGGCCAGGGGAAAACAAGAGACCCAGTACTTC. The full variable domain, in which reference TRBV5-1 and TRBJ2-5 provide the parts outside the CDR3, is KAGVTQTPRYLIKTRGQQVTLSCSPISGHRSVSWYQQTPGQGLQFLFEYFSETQRNKGNFPGRFSGRQFSNSRSEMNVSTLELGDSALYLCASSYSARGKQETQYFGPGTRLLVL.

CDR3 sequence reads: CASSQIRGRADTQYF. DNA for the CDR3: TGTGCCAGCAGCCAGATTCGCGGGAGAGCGGATACGCAGTATTTT. The chain links TRBV4-2 to TRBJ2-3; TRBD2 matches 7 bases. The V segment lost 3 bases and the J segment 6 bases; nucleotides outside the gene matches: 9. The CDR3 totals 15 residues. Per the germline V gene, CDR1 is LGHNA and CDR2 is YNFKEQ.

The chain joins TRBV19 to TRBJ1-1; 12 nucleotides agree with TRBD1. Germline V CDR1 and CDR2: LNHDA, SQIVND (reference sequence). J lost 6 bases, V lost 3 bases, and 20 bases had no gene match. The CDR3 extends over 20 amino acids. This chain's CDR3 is CASSISGTGGWGVGKPEAFF. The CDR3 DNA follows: TGTGCCAGTAGTATCTCCGGGACAGGGGGCTGGGGAGTAGGAAAACCTGAAGCTTTCTTT.

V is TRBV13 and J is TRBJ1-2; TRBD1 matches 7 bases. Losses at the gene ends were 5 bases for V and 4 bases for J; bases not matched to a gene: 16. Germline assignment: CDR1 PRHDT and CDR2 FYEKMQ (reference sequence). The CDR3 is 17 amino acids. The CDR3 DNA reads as TGTGCCAGCAGCCACCCCTTGGGACAGCCAGACTCCTATGGCTACACCTTC. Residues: CASSHPLGQPDSYGYTF.